A single sample is the source of the 14 T cell receptor beta chains below, sequenced in a study of early T cells in non-severe SARS-CoV-2 infection. TCRdb reanalysed the 5' RACE reads using MiXCR and keeps one entry per CDR3 protein. This sample has some 71,000 distinct CDR3 sequences, with over 10% found just once. Sequencing was performed on whole blood, taken at baseline. These receptors were collected from an adult who was a healthcare worker with PCR-confirmed SARS-CoV-2 infection or an uninfected control (not recorded which).

In this sample, this clonotype turned up many times. The V call is TRBV18, the J call TRBJ1-1; D is undetermined. Germline V gives CDR1 KGHSH, CDR2 LQKENI. V was clipped by 6 bases and J by 0 bases, with 8 bases between them. CDR3 length: 13 residues. The CDR3 reads CASSSDMNTEAFF. The CDR3 DNA reads as TGTGCCAGCTCTTCCGATATGAACACTGAAGCTTTCTTT.

J is TRBJ2-1 and V is TRBV3-1; D remains ambiguous. V was pared by 3 bases and J by 2 bases, with 11 bases between. This CDR3 has 15 residues. Germline V lookup: CDR1 LGHDT, CDR2 YNNKEL (reference sequence). CDR3 sequence: CASSQSSTTYNEQFF. CDR3 sequence (DNA): TGTGCCAGCAGCCAGTCCTCAACGACCTACAATGAGCAGTTCTTC.

There are a few counts of this clonotype. As DNA, the CDR3 is TGTGCCAGCAGCTGGGGACTAGCGAAAAACAATGAGCAGTTCTTC. It yields the protein CASSWGLAKNNEQFF. This chain links TRBV7-2 with TRBJ2-1; 10 bases are shared with TRBD2. Germline-derived CDR1 and CDR2 are SGHTA and FQGNSA. After removal of 4 bases from V and 5 bases from J, the junction contained 5 bases not matched to a gene. The CDR3 length is 15 residues.

In its sample, this clonotype was seen many times. This rearrangement joins TRBV29-1 to TRBJ2-5; D not resolved. The CDR3 sequence is 12 residues long. The V gene lost 4 bases and the J gene lost 1 base, with 7 bases spanning the gap. Germline CDR1 reads SQVTM; CDR2 reads ANQGSEA. CDR3 region: CSVVPGQETQYF. The DNA of the CDR3 is TGCAGCGTTGTCCCCGGCCAAGAGACCCAGTACTTC.

The chain recombines TRBV12-3 or TRBV12-4 with TRBJ2-1; TRBD1 agrees at 9 bases. V shed 3 bases and J 2 bases; nucleotides not matched to a gene: 2. The CDR3 contains 15 residues. The CDR3 spells CASSLDRGTYNEQFF. CDR3 DNA sequence: TGTGCCAGCAGTTTGGACAGGGGCACCTACAATGAGCAGTTCTTC.

The rearrangement uses TRBV19 and TRBJ2-4; the D gene is possibly TRBD1 (6 bases). The V and J ends lost 6 bases and 7 bases respectively, with 16 bases between them. This CDR3 region has 14 residues. CDR1 and CDR2 from the germline V gene are LNHDA and SQIVND (reference sequence). The CDR3 nucleotides are TGTGCCAGTAGCCGGTGGGGGCCAGGGAACATTCAGTACTTC. Its protein product is CASSRWGPGNIQYF.

The rearrangement uses TRBV2 and TRBJ2-4; D possibly corresponds to TRBD1 (7 bases). The CDR3 length is 18 residues. CDR1 is SNHLY, CDR2 FYNNEI, per germline. V lost 0 bases and J 0 bases, leaving 15 bases between the germline ends. The CDR3, as DNA: TGTGCCAGCAGTGAAGCGCGAGGAGGGGGCCTAGCCAAAAACATTCAGTACTTC. Translation: CASSEARGGGLAKNIQYF. The full variable domain, its missing parts supplied by reference TRBV2 and TRBJ2-4, is EPEVTQTPSHQVTQMGQEVILRCVPISNHLYFYWYRQILGQKVEFLVSFYNNEISEKSEIFDDQFSVERPDGSNFTLKIRSTKLEDSAMYFCASSEARGGGLAKNIQYFGAGTRLSVL.

The gene calls are TRBV4-2 and TRBJ2-5; no firm D call. CDR1 and CDR2 (germline): LGHNA, YNFKEQ. This CDR3 region has 13 residues. Trimming removed 4 bases from V and 5 bases from J, with 11 bases in between. Here the CDR3 reads CASSPKDAETQYF. The DNA of the CDR3 is TGTGCCAGCAGCCCTAAGGATGCCGAGACCCAGTACTTC.

In regard to this clonotype: The junction does not match germline at one end; this may be a read error. The rearrangement uses TRBV27 and TRBJ1-5; weak D call: TRBD1 (5 bases). The CDR3 spans 12 residues. Germline CDR1 is MNHEY and CDR2 is SMNVEV (reference sequence). The CDR3 DNA is TGTGTCAGCAGGGCCCCCAATCAGCCCCAGCATTTT. This translates into CVSRAPNQPQHF.

This sequence joins TRBV5-1 and TRBJ2-7, with a tentative D call TRBD2 (6 bases). The germline gives CDR1 SGHRS, CDR2 YFSETQ. There are 15 residues in the CDR3. Trimming cost V 1 base and J 2 bases, with 13 bases left between them. In DNA, the CDR3 is TGCGCCAGCAGCTTGACTTCTAGCGTAACCTACGAGCAGTACTTC. This codes for CASSLTSSVTYEQYF. Full variable domain (remainder filled in from reference TRBV5-1 and TRBJ2-7): KAGVTQTPRYLIKTRGQQVTLSCSPISGHRSVSWYQQTPGQGLQFLFEYFSETQRNKGNFPGRFSGRQFSNSRSEMNVSTLELGDSALYLCASSLTSSVTYEQYFGPGTRLTVT.

The rearrangement joins TRBV5-6 to TRBJ2-2; possible D gene TRBD1, 6 bases. The CDR3 contains 15 residues. V shed 3 bases and J shed 5 bases, with 14 bases lying between them. Germline V gene data show CDR1 as SGHDT and CDR2 as YYEEEE. As DNA, the CDR3 is TGTGCCAGCAGCTGGCCGGGACAAGTTACCGGGGAGCTGTTTTTT. Its protein is CASSWPGQVTGELFF.

This chain uses TRBV5-1 with TRBJ2-7; D is perhaps TRBD1 (6 bases). Germline V CDR1 and CDR2: SGHRS, YFSETQ. V lost 0 bases to trimming and J lost 3 bases, with 10 bases between them. The length of the CDR3 is 14 residues. CDR3 DNA: TGCGCCAGCAGCTTGGGGAACAGGGTCTACGAGCAGTACTTC. It codes for CASSLGNRVYEQYF.

This clonotype occurred a few times. The rearrangement links TRBV3-1 to TRBJ1-3; no firm D call. Germline V CDR1 and CDR2: LGHDT, YNNKEL (reference sequence). V lost 5 bases to trimming and J lost 4 bases, with 6 bases between them. The CDR3 contains 12 residues. CDR3 loop: CASSFGGNTIYF. DNA of the CDR3: TGTGCCAGCAGCTTTGGAGGAAACACCATATATTTT.

The chain employs TRBV24-1 and TRBJ2-7; a weak D match, TRBD2 (5 bases). The CDR3 has 13 residues. Trimming cost V 4 bases and J 5 bases, with 11 bases left between them. CDR1 and CDR2 from the germline V gene are KGHDR and SFDVKD. The DNA for the CDR3 is TGTGCCACCAGTGACCCCGGGGTCCACGAGCAGTACTTC. This encodes CATSDPGVHEQYF.